This TCR beta chain was profiled in a study of shared clonotypes between healthy human individuals. General study points: Limited genetic and exposure-history diversity came from having few donors. The study found lower generation probabilities in non-shared clonotypes than in those shared by all four donors.

Points on this clone: Its antigen is not identified.

Per sorted-subset replicate PCR, input was 150 to 250 ng DNA, representing tens of thousands of T cell genomes. Sequencing used immunoSEQ multiplex PCR; TCRdb keeps in-frame clones, though not all of them. Among some 2,400,000 clones, around 95% were seen once, and the ten largest hold roughly 0.13%. Trimming shortened V by 7 bases and J by 7 bases, and 20 bases separated the two germline ends. The germline CDR1 and CDR2 sequences are MNHNS and SASEGT. The CDR3 covers 15 residues. The source is a man between 18 and 29 years old in good health. Material: naive CD4+ T cells sorted from blood. Subset: CD45RA+ positively selected. This sequence joins TRBV6-1 and TRBJ1-3; D gene ambiguous. The chain's CDR3 is CASTGEAGSFNTIYF. In nucleotides, the CDR3 is TGTGCCAGCACCGGGGAGGCAGGTTCCTTTAACACCATATATTTT.